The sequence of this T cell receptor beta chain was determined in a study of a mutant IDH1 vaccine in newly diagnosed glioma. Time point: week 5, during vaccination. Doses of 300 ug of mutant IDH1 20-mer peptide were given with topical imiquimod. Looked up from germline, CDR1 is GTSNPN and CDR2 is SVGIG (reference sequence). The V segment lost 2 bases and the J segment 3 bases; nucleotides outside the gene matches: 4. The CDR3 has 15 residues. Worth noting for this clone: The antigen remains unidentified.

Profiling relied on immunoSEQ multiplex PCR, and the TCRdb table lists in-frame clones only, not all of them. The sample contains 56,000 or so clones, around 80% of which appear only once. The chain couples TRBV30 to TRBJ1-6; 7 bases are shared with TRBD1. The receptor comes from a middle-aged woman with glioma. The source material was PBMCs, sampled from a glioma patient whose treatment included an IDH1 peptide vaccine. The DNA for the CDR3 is TGTGCCTGGAGTCCCAGGGGGAACTATAATTCACCCCTCCACTTT. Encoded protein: CAWSPRGNYNSPLHF. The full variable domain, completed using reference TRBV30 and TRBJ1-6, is SQTIHQWPATLVQPVGSPLSLECTVEGTSNPNLYWYRQAAGRGLQLLFYSVGIGQISSEVPQNLSASRPQDRQFILSSKKLLLSDSGFYLCAWSPRGNYNSPLHFGNGTRLTVT.